This T cell receptor beta chain was recorded in a study of post-analysis software for immune sequencing data. Study background: Disease trajectories encompassed relapsing-remitting, secondary progressive and progressive-relapsing multiple sclerosis. Broader study findings: Under the F measure, samples that were prepared in one batch clustered strongly together. Normalized Chao1 diversity in multiple sclerosis patients fell significantly below that of controls.

Unique molecular identifiers had been added to the TCR beta cDNA libraries. The authors obtained roughly 500,000 cDNA molecules from roughly 1 to 10 million T cells. TCRdb independently ran MiXCR on the PCR reads; one entry per CDR3 protein. The sample consists of about 800,000 distinct CDR3 sequences, approximately 30% of them appearing once. Regarding this clonotype: Its antigen is undetermined. One end of the junction varies from germline; a read error may be responsible.

The receptor was derived from a girl under 18 with multiple sclerosis. The sequencing sample was made of blood.

DNA of the CDR3: TGTGCCTGCAGTCTCCAGCACTTCTACAATGAGCAGTTCTTC. It codes for CACSLQHFYNEQFF. This chain connects TRBV12-3 or TRBV12-4 to TRBJ2-1; D is unclear. CDR3 length equals 14 residues.